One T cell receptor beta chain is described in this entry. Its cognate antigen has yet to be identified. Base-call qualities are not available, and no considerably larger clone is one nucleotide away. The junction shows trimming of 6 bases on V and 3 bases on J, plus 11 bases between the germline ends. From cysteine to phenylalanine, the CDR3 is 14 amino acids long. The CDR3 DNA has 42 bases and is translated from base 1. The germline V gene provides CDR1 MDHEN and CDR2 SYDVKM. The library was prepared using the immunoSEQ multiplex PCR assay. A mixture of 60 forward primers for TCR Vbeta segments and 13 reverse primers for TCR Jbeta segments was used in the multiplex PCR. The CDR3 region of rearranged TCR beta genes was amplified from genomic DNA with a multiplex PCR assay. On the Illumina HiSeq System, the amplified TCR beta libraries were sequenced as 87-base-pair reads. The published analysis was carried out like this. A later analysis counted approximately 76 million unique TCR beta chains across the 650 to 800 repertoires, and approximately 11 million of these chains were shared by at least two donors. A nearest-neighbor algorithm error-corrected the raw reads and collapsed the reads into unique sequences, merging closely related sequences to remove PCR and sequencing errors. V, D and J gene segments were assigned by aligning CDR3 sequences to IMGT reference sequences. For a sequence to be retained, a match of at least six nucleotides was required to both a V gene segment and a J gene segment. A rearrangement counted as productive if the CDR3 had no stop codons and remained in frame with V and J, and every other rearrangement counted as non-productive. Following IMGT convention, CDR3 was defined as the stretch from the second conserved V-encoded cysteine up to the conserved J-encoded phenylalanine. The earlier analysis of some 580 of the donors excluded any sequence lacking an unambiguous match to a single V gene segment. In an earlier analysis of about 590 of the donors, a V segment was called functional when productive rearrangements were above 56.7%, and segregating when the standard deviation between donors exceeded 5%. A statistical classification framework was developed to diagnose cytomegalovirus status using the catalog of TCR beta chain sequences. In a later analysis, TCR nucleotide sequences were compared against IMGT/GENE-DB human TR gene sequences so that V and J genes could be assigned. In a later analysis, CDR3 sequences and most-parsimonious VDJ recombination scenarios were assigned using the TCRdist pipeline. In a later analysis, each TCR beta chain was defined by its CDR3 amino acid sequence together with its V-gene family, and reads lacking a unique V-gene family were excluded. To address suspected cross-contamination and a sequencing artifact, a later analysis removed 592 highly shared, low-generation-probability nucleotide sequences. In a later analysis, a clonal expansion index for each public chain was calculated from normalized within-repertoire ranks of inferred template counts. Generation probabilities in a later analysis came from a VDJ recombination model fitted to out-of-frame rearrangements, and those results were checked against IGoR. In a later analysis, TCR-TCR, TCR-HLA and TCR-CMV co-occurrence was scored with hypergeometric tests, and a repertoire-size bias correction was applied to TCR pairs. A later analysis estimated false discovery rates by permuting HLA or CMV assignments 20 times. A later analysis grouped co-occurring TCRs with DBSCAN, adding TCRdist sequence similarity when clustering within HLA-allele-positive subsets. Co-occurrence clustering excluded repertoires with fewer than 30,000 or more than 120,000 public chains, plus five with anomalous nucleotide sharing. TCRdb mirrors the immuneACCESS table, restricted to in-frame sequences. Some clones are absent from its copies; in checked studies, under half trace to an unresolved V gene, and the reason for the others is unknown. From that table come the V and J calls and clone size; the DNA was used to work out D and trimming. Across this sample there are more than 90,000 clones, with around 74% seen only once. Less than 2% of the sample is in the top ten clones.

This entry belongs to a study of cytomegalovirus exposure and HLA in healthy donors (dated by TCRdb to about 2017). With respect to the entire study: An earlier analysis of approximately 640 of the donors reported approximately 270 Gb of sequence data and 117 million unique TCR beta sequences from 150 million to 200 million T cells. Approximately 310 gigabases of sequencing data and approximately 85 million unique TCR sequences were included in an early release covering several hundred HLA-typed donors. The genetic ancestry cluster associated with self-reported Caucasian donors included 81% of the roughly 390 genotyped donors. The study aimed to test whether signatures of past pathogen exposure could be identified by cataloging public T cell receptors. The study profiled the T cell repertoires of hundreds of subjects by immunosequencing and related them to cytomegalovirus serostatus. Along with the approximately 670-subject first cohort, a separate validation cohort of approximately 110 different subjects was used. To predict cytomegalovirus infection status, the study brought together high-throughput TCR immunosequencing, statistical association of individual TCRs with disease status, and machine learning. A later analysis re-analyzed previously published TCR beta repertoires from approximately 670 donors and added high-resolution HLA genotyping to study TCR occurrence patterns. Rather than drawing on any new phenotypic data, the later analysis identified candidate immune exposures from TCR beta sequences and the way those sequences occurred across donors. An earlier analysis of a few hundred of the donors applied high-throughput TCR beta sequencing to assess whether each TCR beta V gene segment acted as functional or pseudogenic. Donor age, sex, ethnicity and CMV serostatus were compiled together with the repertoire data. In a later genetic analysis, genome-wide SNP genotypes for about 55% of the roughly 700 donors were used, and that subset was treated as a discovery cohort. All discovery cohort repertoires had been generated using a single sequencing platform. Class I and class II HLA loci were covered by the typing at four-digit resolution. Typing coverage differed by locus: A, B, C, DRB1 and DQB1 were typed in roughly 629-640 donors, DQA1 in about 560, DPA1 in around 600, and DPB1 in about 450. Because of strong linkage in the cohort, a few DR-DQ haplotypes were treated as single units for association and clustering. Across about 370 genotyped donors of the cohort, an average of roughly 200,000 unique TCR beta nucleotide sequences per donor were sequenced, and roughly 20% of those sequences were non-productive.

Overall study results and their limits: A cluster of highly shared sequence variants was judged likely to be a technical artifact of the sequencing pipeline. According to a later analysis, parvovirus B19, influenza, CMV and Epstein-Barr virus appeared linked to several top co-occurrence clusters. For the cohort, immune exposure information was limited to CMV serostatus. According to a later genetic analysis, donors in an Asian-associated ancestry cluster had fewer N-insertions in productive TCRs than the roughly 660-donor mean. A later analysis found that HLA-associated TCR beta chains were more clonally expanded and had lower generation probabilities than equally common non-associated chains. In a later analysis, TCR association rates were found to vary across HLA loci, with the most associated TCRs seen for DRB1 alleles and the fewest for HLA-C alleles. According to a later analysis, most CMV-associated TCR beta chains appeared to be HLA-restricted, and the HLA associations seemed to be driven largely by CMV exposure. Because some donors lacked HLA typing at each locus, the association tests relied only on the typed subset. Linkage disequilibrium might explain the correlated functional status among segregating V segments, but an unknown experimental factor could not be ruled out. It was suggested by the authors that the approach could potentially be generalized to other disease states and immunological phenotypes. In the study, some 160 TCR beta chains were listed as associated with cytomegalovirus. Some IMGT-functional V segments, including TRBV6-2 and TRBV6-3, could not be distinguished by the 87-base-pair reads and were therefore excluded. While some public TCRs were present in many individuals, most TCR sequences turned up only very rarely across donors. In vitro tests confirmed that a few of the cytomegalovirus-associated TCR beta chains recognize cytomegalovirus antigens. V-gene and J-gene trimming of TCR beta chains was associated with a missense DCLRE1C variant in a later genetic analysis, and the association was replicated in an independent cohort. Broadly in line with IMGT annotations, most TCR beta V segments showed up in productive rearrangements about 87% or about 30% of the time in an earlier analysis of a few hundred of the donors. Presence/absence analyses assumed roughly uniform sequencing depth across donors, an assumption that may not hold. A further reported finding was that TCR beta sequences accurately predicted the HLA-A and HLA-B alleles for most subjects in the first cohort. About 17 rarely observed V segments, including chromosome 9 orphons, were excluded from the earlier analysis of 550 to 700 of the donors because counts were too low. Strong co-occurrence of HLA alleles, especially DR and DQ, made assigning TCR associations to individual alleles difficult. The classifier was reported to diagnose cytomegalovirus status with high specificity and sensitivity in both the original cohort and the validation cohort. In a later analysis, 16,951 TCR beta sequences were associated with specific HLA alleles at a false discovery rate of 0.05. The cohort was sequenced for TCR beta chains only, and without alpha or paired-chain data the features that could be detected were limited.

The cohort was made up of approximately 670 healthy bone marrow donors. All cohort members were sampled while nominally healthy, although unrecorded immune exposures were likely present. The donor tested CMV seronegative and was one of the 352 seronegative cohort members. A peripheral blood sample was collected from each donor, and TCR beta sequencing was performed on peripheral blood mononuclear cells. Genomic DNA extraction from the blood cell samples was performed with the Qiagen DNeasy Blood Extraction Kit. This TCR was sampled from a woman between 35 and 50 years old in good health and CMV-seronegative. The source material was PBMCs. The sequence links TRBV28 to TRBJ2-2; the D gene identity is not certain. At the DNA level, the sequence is TGTGCCAGCAGGTCAGGCACCCACACCGGGGAGCTGTTTTTT. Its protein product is CASRSGTHTGELFF. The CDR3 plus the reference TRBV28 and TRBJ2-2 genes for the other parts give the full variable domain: DVKVTQSSRYLVKRTGEKVFLECVQDMDHENMFWYRQDPGLGLRLIYFSYDVKMKEKGDIPEGYSVSREKKERFSLILESASTNQTSMYLCASRSGTHTGELFFGEGSRLTVL.